These T cell receptor beta chains were read from a single sample in a study of Graves' ophthalmopathy and Graves' hyperthyroidism. TCRdb processed the multiplex PCR reads anew with MiXCR; each CDR3 protein has one entry. The sample consists of some 360,000 distinct CDR3 sequences, approximately 18% of them appearing once. Sequencing input: peripheral blood. These receptors all stem from an adult woman with stable Graves' hyperthyroidism. Each CDR3 is given with its conserved first and last residue. Fields, in order: J gene, V gene, D gene, clone size, CDR3 protein, CDR3 DNA. The D gene is left open where the match is weak. The size entry is marked missing in some rows and otherwise reads once, few, many or a size class.

TRBJ2-5 TRBV5-1 TRBD1 many CASSPRTGFRETQYF TGCGCCAGCAGCCCACGGACAGGGTTCCGGGAGACCCAGTACTTC
TRBJ1-1 TRBV29-1 . few CSVVMFGFNTEAFF TGCAGCGTTGTGATGTTTGGGTTTAACACTGAAGCTTTCTTT
TRBJ2-7 TRBV4-1 . . CANSQVDRSSYEQYF TGCGCCAACAGCCAAGTGGACAGAAGCTCCTACGAGCAGTACTTC
TRBJ1-5 TRBV6-1 . many CASSSTSFQPQHF TGTGCCAGCAGCTCTACATCATTTCAGCCCCAGCATTTT
TRBJ1-2 TRBV7-9 TRBD1 many CASSLASGGAGYTF TGTGCCAGCAGCTTAGCCTCAGGGGGCGCTGGCTACACCTTC
TRBJ2-5 TRBV12-3/TRBV12-4 TRBD1 many CASSFGQGTRQETQYF TGTGCCAGCAGTTTTGGACAGGGAACGCGTCAGGAGACCCAGTACTTC
TRBJ1-2 TRBV5-1 . many CASSFGGASGYTF TGCGCCAGCAGCTTTGGGGGAGCGTCCGGCTACACCTTC
TRBJ2-7 TRBV28 . few CASESWADRRYEQYF TGTGCCAGCGAATCTTGGGCGGACAGAAGATACGAGCAGTACTTC
TRBJ2-7 TRBV18 TRBD2 many CASSPGSSGRPAYEQYF TGTGCCAGCTCACCCGGTTCTAGCGGGAGACCAGCCTACGAGCAGTACTTC
TRBJ2-5 TRBV27 . many CASSLDMRRTCQETQYF TGTGCCAGCAGTTTAGATATGCGTCGGACTTGCCAAGAGACCCAGTACTTC
TRBJ2-5 TRBV7-2 . many CASSSDYQETQYF TGTGCCAGCAGCTCGGACTACCAAGAGACCCAGTACTTC
TRBJ1-1 TRBV29-1 . many CSVSGTNTEAFF TGCAGCGTTTCCGGGACCAACACTGAAGCTTTCTTT
TRBJ1-2 TRBV6-5 . . CASSSNRDKFNYGYTF TGTGCCAGCAGTTCAAACCGGGACAAGTTTAACTATGGCTACACCTTC
TRBJ1-1 TRBV18 . few CASSPPTRGAEAFF TGTGCCAGCTCACCACCGACTCGGGGAGCTGAAGCTTTCTTT
TRBJ1-2 TRBV6-5 . many CASSCPTCGYTF TGTGCCAGCAGTTGCCCCACCTGTGGCTACACCTTC
TRBJ2-4 TRBV12-3/TRBV12-4 . many CASSLFSSKNIQYF TGTGCCAGCAGTTTATTCAGCTCCAAAAACATTCAGTACTTC
TRBJ2-7 TRBV5-1 . once CASSLYRNSYEQYF TGCGCCAGCAGCCTGTACAGGAATTCCTACGAGCAGTACTTC
TRBJ2-7 TRBV9 TRBD2 . CASSPWEGNYEQYF TGTGCCAGCAGCCCGTGGGAGGGTAACTACGAGCAGTACTTC
TRBJ2-7 TRBV29-1 . many CSVEWENTGIHEQYF TGCAGCGTTGAATGGGAAAATACAGGGATCCACGAGCAGTACTTC
TRBJ2-6 TRBV12-3/TRBV12-4 TRBD1 many CASRALGTDEVLTF TGTGCCAGCAGAGCTCTCGGGACAGATGAGGTCCTGACTTTC
TRBJ2-6 TRBV28 . . CASSPSGAPRSGANVLTF TGTGCCAGCAGTCCCTCAGGAGCCCCCCGCTCTGGGGCCAACGTCCTGACTTTC
TRBJ2-5 TRBV12-3/TRBV12-4 TRBD2 many CASSLAGGQTSGEEETQYF TGTGCCAGCAGTTTGGCTGGGGGCCAGACTAGCGGAGAAGAAGAGACCCAGTACTTC
TRBJ1-1 TRBV7-8 . many CASSSKGRDLNTEAFF TGTGCCAGCAGCTCGAAAGGGCGGGATCTGAACACTGAAGCTTTCTTT
TRBJ1-1 TRBV30 TRBD1 many CAWEGQPNTEAFF TGTGCCTGGGAGGGACAGCCGAACACTGAAGCTTTCTTT
TRBJ1-1 TRBV5-1 TRBD1 many CASSPWDRVSEAFF TGCGCCAGCAGCCCTTGGGACAGGGTTAGTGAAGCTTTCTTT
TRBJ2-7 TRBV19 TRBD1 . CASSLKQGASFEQYF TGTGCCAGTAGTTTAAAACAGGGGGCCTCCTTCGAGCAGTACTTC
TRBJ1-6 TRBV19 . many CASSRTGRGPDNSPLHF TGTGCCAGTAGTAGAACCGGCCGCGGACCCGATAATTCACCCCTCCACTTT
TRBJ2-5 TRBV11-2 TRBD2 many CASSPLGLAGAIQETQYF TGTGCCAGCAGCCCACTAGGACTAGCGGGGGCAATCCAAGAGACCCAGTACTTC
TRBJ1-1 TRBV2 . many CASSEATTENTEAFF TGTGCCAGCAGTGAAGCGACGACTGAGAACACTGAAGCTTTCTTT
TRBJ1-6 TRBV27 TRBD1 many CASSGTANSPLHF TGTGCCAGCAGTGGGACAGCTAATTCACCCCTCCACTTT
TRBJ2-7 TRBV25-1 . many CASSVGTSYEQYF TGTGCCAGCAGTGTCGGGACCTCCTACGAGCAGTACTTC
TRBJ2-5 TRBV7-8 TRBD1 . CASSKDREQETQYF TGTGCCAGCAGCAAGGACAGGGAACAAGAGACCCAGTACTTC
TRBJ1-2 TRBV20-1 TRBD1 . CSAVTGDGRYGYTF TGCAGTGCCGTCACAGGGGACGGGAGATATGGCTACACCTTC
TRBJ2-5 TRBV7-2 . many CASSLHETQYF TGTGCCAGCAGCTTACATGAGACCCAGTACTTC
TRBJ2-7 TRBV18 . few CASSPDGVYYEQYF TGTGCCAGCTCACCGGACGGCGTTTACTACGAGCAGTACTTC
TRBJ1-5 TRBV19 . . CASSIVGLRNQPQHF TGTGCCAGTAGTATCGTCGGACTAAGGAATCAGCCCCAGCATTTT
TRBJ2-5 TRBV7-2 . many CASSLAEKETQYF TGTGCCAGCAGCTTAGCGGAGAAAGAGACCCAGTACTTC
TRBJ1-2 TRBV7-8 . . CASSFGANYGYTF TGTGCCAGCAGCTTCGGGGCCAACTATGGCTACACCTTC
TRBJ1-1 TRBV11-2 . many CASSQRTERTEAFF TGTGCCAGCAGCCAGAGGACGGAGCGGACTGAAGCTTTCTTT
TRBJ2-7 TRBV6-2/TRBV6-3 TRBD1 many CASSYSSRDRGSYEQYF TGTGCCAGCAGTTACTCGAGCCGGGACAGGGGATCCTACGAGCAGTACTTC
TRBJ1-2 TRBV12-3/TRBV12-4 . few CASSGTDNYGYTF TGTGCCAGCAGCGGCACAGATAACTATGGCTACACCTTC
TRBJ2-7 TRBV6-2/TRBV6-3 . many CASLDGGSSYEQYF TGTGCCAGCCTAGACGGGGGATCCAGCTACGAGCAGTACTTC
TRBJ2-7 TRBV6-1 . many CASSSGVPPTLYF TGTGCCAGCAGCTCAGGGGTACCCCCGACTCTGTACTTC
TRBJ2-5 TRBV15 . many CATSRVRQQETQYF TGTGCCACCAGCAGAGTTAGGCAGCAAGAGACCCAGTACTTC